These 8 T cell receptor beta chains were all obtained from the same sample, sequenced in a study of T cell responses to AZD1222 COVID-19 vaccine. Measured with immunoSEQ multiplex PCR; TCRdb has only the in-frame clones, and not every one. This sample has around 130,000 clones, with nearly 95% found just once. Material: peripheral blood, obtained on day 0 of AZD1222 vaccination. The receptors originated from an adult in good health.

The chain couples TRBV5-1 to TRBJ2-2, with D possibly being TRBD2 (5 bases). CDR3 size: 14 residues. Germline V gene lookup returns CDR1 SGHRS and CDR2 YFSETQ. V was pared by 4 bases and J by 5 bases, with 12 bases between. The CDR3 nucleotides read TGCGCCAGCAGCCTGAGGACGGGGACCGGGGAGCTGTTTTTT. Its translation is CASSLRTGTGELFF.

The chain employs TRBV27 and TRBJ2-2; D is possibly TRBD2 (5 bases). The CDR3 runs 15 residues. Germline V gene sequence: CDR1 MNHEY, CDR2 SMNVEV (reference sequence). Trimming cost V 3 bases and J 3 bases, with 11 bases left between them. The CDR3 loop is CASSFGGLDTGELFF. The CDR3 DNA sequence: TGTGCCAGCAGTTTTGGCGGGCTCGACACCGGGGAGCTGTTTTTT.

In this sample, this clone turned up a few times. This chain uses TRBV19 with TRBJ1-1; 11 bases fit TRBD1. The CDR3 covers 14 residues. V trimming: 6 bases; J trimming: 8 bases; junction bases outside the gene matches: 8. Germline V gene sequence: CDR1 LNHDA, CDR2 SQIVND (reference sequence). The CDR3 spells CASRKGQGVGEAFF. The DNA for the CDR3 is TGTGCCAGTAGGAAGGGACAGGGGGTCGGAGAAGCTTTCTTT.

The chain recombines TRBV10-3 with TRBJ1-4, with TRBD1 identical over 7 bases. The CDR3 runs 15 residues. Germline loops: CDR1 ENHRY, CDR2 SYGVKD. The V gene end was trimmed by 0 bases and the J gene end by 8 bases; junction bases not matched to a gene: 6. CDR3 coding DNA: TGTGCCATCAGTGAGTCGACAGGGCTAGACGAAAAACTGTTTTTT. Encoded protein: CAISESTGLDEKLFF.

The chain employs TRBV5-4 and TRBJ2-7; no definite D call. Germline-derived CDR1 and CDR2 are SGHNT and YYREEE (reference sequence). This CDR3 contains 11 residues. The germline V and J ends were trimmed by 3 bases and 0 bases, with 1 base remaining between them. In DNA form, the CDR3 reads TGTGCCAGCAGCTACTCCTACGAGCAGTACTTC. Protein sequence: CASSYSYEQYF.

The chain joins TRBV4-1 to TRBJ2-7; a weak D match, TRBD1 (8 bases). The V end lost 2 bases, the J end lost 3 bases, and 17 bases lay between the germline ends. This CDR3 comprises 16 residues. In germline, CDR1 is MGHRA, CDR2 YSYEKL. The CDR3 here is CASSQYGQGGGYEQYF. CDR3 sequence (DNA): TGCGCCAGCAGCCAATACGGACAGGGCGGGGGCTACGAGCAGTACTTC.

The chain combines TRBV19 with TRBJ2-7; D is possibly TRBD1 or TRBD2 (5 bases each). Trimming removed 5 bases from V and 3 bases from J, with 14 bases in between. Looked up from germline, CDR1 is LNHDA and CDR2 is SQIVND (reference sequence). This CDR3 contains 14 residues. The CDR3 reads CASSWSPGSYEQYF. CDR3 sequence (DNA): TGTGCCAGTAGTTGGTCGCCAGGGAGCTACGAGCAGTACTTC.

The genes are TRBV3-1 (or the pseudogene TRBV3-2) and TRBJ1-5; D gene uncertain. The CDR3 spans 13 residues. Trimming stripped 0 bases from V and 7 bases from J, with 7 bases between. In germline, CDR1 is LGHDT, CDR2 YNNKEL (reference sequence). CDR3 in amino acids: CASSQDRKQPQHF. The CDR3 DNA reads TGTGCCAGCAGCCAAGATCGAAAGCAGCCCCAGCATTTT.